The 7 T cell receptor beta chains below were found in one sample sequenced in a study of blood T cell repertoires in COVID-19. TCRdb's table, derived via immunoSEQ multiplex PCR, lists solely in-frame clones and lacks some. The repertoire includes 250,000 or so clones, around 82% of them detected once, and 3.6% sits in the top ten. The sequencing sample was made of PBMCs or T cells enriched from blood (not recorded which). These receptors all stem from a middle-aged woman who had been exposed to COVID-19.

This chain connects TRBV29-1 to TRBJ1-1; 7 nucleotides align to TRBD1. Germline CDR1 and CDR2: SQVTM and ANQGSEA. CDR3 length: 15 residues. V was clipped by 1 base and J by 0 bases; unmatched bases: 5. This CDR3 reads CSVEGRQGMNTEAFF. The CDR3 DNA reads TGCAGCGTTGAAGGACGACAGGGCATGAACACTGAAGCTTTCTTT.

The V call is TRBV7-9, the J call TRBJ1-2; a possible D gene is TRBD1 (6 bases). CDR3 size: 14 residues. V was shortened by 5 bases and J by 6 bases, with 16 bases between the two germline ends. Germline V CDR1 and CDR2: SEHNR, FQNEAQ (reference sequence). The DNA of the CDR3 is TGTGCCAGCAGCCCAGGGGTGGCGTTTGATGGCTACACCTTC. Protein product: CASSPGVAFDGYTF.

This clone was counted a few times. The V gene is TRBV29-1, the J gene TRBJ1-2, with D perhaps TRBD1 (6 bases). This CDR3 is built from 15 residues. Germline V gives CDR1 SQVTM, CDR2 ANQGSEA. Trimming removed 7 bases at V and 1 base at J, with 19 bases between. The DNA of the CDR3 is TGCAGCGCTCAGGACAGCAAAGTCATTAACTATGGCTACACCTTC. Its protein product is CSAQDSKVINYGYTF.

J is TRBJ2-1 and V is TRBV7-6; 9 bases are shared with TRBD2. Per the germline V gene, CDR1 is SGHVS and CDR2 is FNYEAQ. The V and J ends lost 2 bases and 5 bases, in that order; junction bases with no gene match: 4. The CDR3 is made up of 15 amino acids. The CDR3 here is CASSLSASGDNEQFF. In DNA form, the CDR3 reads TGTGCCAGCAGCTTATCGGCTAGCGGGGACAATGAGCAGTTCTTC.

The chain is built from TRBV18 and TRBJ2-2; D gene ambiguous. The V gene lost 1 base and the J gene lost 1 base, with 7 bases spanning the gap. Germline V gene lookup returns CDR1 KGHSH and CDR2 LQKENI. This CDR3 has 15 amino acids. CDR3 protein: CASSPRAQNTGELFF. In nucleotides, the CDR3 is TGTGCCAGCTCACCACGGGCCCAGAACACCGGGGAGCTGTTTTTT.

The chain links TRBV19 to TRBJ1-5; possible D gene TRBD1, 5 bases. CDR1 and CDR2 (germline): LNHDA, SQIVND (reference sequence). This CDR3 contains 16 residues. V was pared by 3 bases and J by 0 bases, with 12 bases between. CDR3 nucleotide sequence: TGTGCCAGTAGTATTGTAACAGGTAATAGCAATCAGCCCCAGCATTTT. Translated, it gives CASSIVTGNSNQPQHF.

This chain joins TRBV2 and TRBJ1-6, with TRBD1 matching 10 bases. In germline, CDR1 is SNHLY, CDR2 FYNNEI. This CDR3 spans 15 amino acids. V lost 4 bases and J lost 11; bases outside the gene matches: 8. The CDR3, as DNA: TGTGCCAGCAGTGCGGCTGGGACAGGGGAGACACCCCTCCACTTT. Translation: CASSAAGTGETPLHF.